Shown below are 11 T cell receptor beta chains from a single sample sequenced in a study of CD8+ T cells in alopecia areata. Described treatment: oral pan-JAK inhibitor, 5-10 mg twice daily. Investigators isolated RNA and reverse transcribed it into cDNA to act as the sequencing template. Method: immunoSEQ multiplex PCR; TCRdb's copy keeps in-frame clones and lacks some. The sample contains more than 90,000 clones, about 54% of which appear only once. This sample comprised CD8+ T cells sorted from blood, obtained at week 4, from a patient treated with tofacitinib. The receptors stem from a human donor with alopecia areata.

This sequence joins TRBV7-9 and TRBJ1-2, with 11 positions matching TRBD1. Germline-derived CDR1 and CDR2 are SEHNR and FQNEAQ (reference sequence). The CDR3 runs 15 residues. V dropped 1 base and J dropped 7; count of bases not matched to a gene: 5. DNA of the CDR3: TGTGCCAGCAGCTTAGGGACAGGGGGCGTCGGTGGCTACACCTTC. Its translation is CASSLGTGGVGGYTF.

This chain links TRBV30 with TRBJ2-1; D is possibly TRBD2 (7 bases). This CDR3 spans 14 amino acids. CDR1 is GTSNPN and CDR2 is SVGIG in the germline V gene (reference sequence). The V gene lost 3 bases and the J gene lost 3 bases, with 12 bases spanning the gap. The CDR3 is CAWRRGGGYNEQFF. CDR3 DNA: TGTGCCTGGAGGAGGGGGGGCGGCTACAATGAGCAGTTCTTC.

The genes are TRBV30 and TRBJ2-7; D not resolved. There are 12 residues in the CDR3. V lost 2 bases to trimming and J lost 3 bases, with 8 bases between them. CDR1 GTSNPN and CDR2 SVGIG come from the germline V gene (reference sequence). The CDR3 is CAWSPYHYEQYF. The CDR3 DNA reads TGTGCCTGGAGTCCCTACCACTACGAGCAGTACTTC.

The rearrangement joins TRBV7-9 to TRBJ1-5; a possible D gene is TRBD1 (5 bases). Germline V gene lookup returns CDR1 SEHNR and CDR2 FQNEAQ (reference sequence). V gave up 0 bases and J gave up 2 bases, with 8 bases separating them. This CDR3 contains 15 residues. The CDR3 is CASSLAGVGNQPQHF. CDR3 in DNA: TGTGCCAGCAGCTTAGCGGGGGTGGGCAATCAGCCCCAGCATTTT. Variable domain in full (rest from reference TRBV7-9 and TRBJ1-5): DTGVSQNPRHKITKRGQNVTFRCDPISEHNRLYWYRQTLGQGPEFLTYFQNEAQLEKSRLLSDRFSAERPKGSFSTLEIQRTEQGDSAMYLCASSLAGVGNQPQHFGDGTRLSIL.

This clone was found a few times. The chain employs TRBV9 and TRBJ2-1, with D perhaps matching TRBD1 or TRBD2 (5 bases each). The V and J ends lost 4 bases and 3 bases respectively, with 17 bases between them. This CDR3 has 16 residues. Germline CDR1 is SGDLS and CDR2 is YYNGEE. In nucleotides, the CDR3 is TGTGCCAGCAGCCCACCCATAGCGAGGGGCTACAATGAGCAGTTCTTC. Its protein is CASSPPIARGYNEQFF.

The chain uses TRBV15 and TRBJ2-3; 9 bases map to TRBD2. The V and J ends lost 0 bases and 13 bases, in that order; junction bases with no gene match: 14. From germline, CDR1 is LNHNV and CDR2 YYDKDF (reference sequence). CDR3 size: 16 residues. The CDR3 nucleotides read TGTGCCACCAGCAGAGATATGGCTAGCGGGAACCAAGGGAAGTATTTT. Translating it yields CATSRDMASGNQGKYF.

This clone was observed a few times. The chain couples TRBV2 to TRBJ2-5; TRBD2 matches 8 bases. CDR3 length: 14 residues. Germline CDR1 reads SNHLY; CDR2 reads FYNNEI. J lost 7 bases, V lost 7 bases, and 11 bases had no gene match. CDR3: CASTAGGLDVTQYF. As DNA, the CDR3 is TGTGCCAGCACCGCGGGGGGCCTAGACGTGACCCAGTACTTC. The entire variable domain, with the rest obtained from reference TRBV2 and TRBJ2-5, is as follows: EPEVTQTPSHQVTQMGQEVILRCVPISNHLYFYWYRQILGQKVEFLVSFYNNEISEKSEIFDDQFSVERPDGSNFTLKIRSTKLEDSAMYFCASTAGGLDVTQYFGPGTRLLVL.

The gene calls are TRBV29-1 and TRBJ2-7; tentative D call: TRBD1 (6 bases). The germline gives CDR1 SQVTM, CDR2 ANQGSEA. The V end was cut by 3 bases, the J end by 3 bases, with 15 bases between. This CDR3 has 14 residues. The CDR3 spells CSVEGHGRSYEQYF. CDR3 bases: TGCAGCGTTGAGGGACATGGCAGGAGCTACGAGCAGTACTTC.

This clone showed up just a few times. The chain carries TRBV30 and TRBJ1-1, with TRBD1 as a possible D gene (6 bases). The CDR3 totals 14 residues. The germline V gene has CDR1 GTSNPN and CDR2 SVGIG (reference sequence). Trimming left V 4 bases short and J 4 bases short, with 16 bases between. The CDR3 DNA follows: TGTGCCTGGAAACCAACGGGGGGGCCCACTGAAGCTTTCTTT. It specifies CAWKPTGGPTEAFF.

V is TRBV7-2 and J is TRBJ2-7; TRBD1 matches 9 bases. Germline V lookup: CDR1 SGHTA, CDR2 FQGNSA. The CDR3 is made up of 16 amino acids. V was pared by 5 bases and J by 2 bases, with 10 bases of the junction left unmatched. The CDR3 is CASSPDRDRVTYEQYF. CDR3 coding DNA: TGTGCCAGCAGCCCGGACCGGGACAGGGTTACCTACGAGCAGTACTTC.

The rearrangement uses TRBV27 and TRBJ1-1; no reliable D call. The CDR3 sequence is 13 residues long. Trimming left V 3 bases short and J 0 bases short, with 5 bases between. CDR1 is MNHEY, CDR2 SMNVEV, per germline (reference sequence). DNA of the CDR3: TGTGCCAGCAGTTTCGCGCTGAACACTGAAGCTTTCTTT. This codes for CASSFALNTEAFF.